Listed below are T cell receptor beta chains from one sample, sequenced in a study of cytomegalovirus exposure and HLA in healthy donors. Using immunoSEQ multiplex PCR, the repertoire was profiled, and TCRdb retains in-frame clones only, with some absent. This sample has roughly 130,000 clones; 74% occur once, and the top ten carry 6.5% to 8%. Source material: PBMCs. The receptors stem from a man aged 40-49 years in good health and CMV-seropositive. CDR3s include the opening cysteine and the closing phenylalanine or tryptophan. The D gene is left open where the match is weak. Clone size is stated in some rows and not others, as once, few, many or a class when expanded.

V	J	D	size	CDR3	DNA
TRBV19	TRBJ2-7	TRBD2	.	CASSPRREAYEQYF	TGTGCCAGTAGTCCGAGACGGGAGGCGTACGAGCAGTACTTC
TRBV29-1	TRBJ2-3	.	.	CSVEPADTQYF	TGCAGCGTTGAACCGGCAGATACGCAGTATTTT
TRBV10-3	TRBJ1-5	.	few	CAISAEGMGSGGDQPQHF	TGTGCCATCAGTGCTGAGGGAATGGGGAGCGGGGGGGATCAGCCCCAGCATTTT
TRBV29-1	TRBJ2-7	.	once	CSVVPQGRKYEQYF	TGCAGCGTTGTCCCACAGGGGAGGAAATACGAGCAGTACTTC
TRBV27	TRBJ1-2	.	.	CASSLLGGDGYTF	TGTGCCAGCAGTTTATTGGGAGGGGATGGCTACACCTTC
TRBV10-3	TRBJ2-1	TRBD2	.	CAISESSGRALEEQFF	TGTGCCATCAGTGAGTCAAGCGGGAGGGCCTTAGAGGAGCAGTTCTTC
TRBV6-5	TRBJ2-7	.	.	CASRDQGSHEQYF	TGTGCCAGCAGGGACCAAGGGAGTCACGAGCAGTACTTC
TRBV5-1	TRBJ2-7	TRBD1	.	CASSSDRGTYEQYF	TGCGCCAGCAGCTCCGACAGGGGGACCTACGAGCAGTACTTC
TRBV28	TRBJ2-1	TRBD1	.	CASTLSRQGAFGNEQFF	TGTGCCAGCACCTTATCCCGACAGGGGGCGTTCGGGAATGAGCAGTTCTTC
TRBV2	TRBJ1-3	TRBD1	.	CASRATGLSGNTIYF	TGTGCCAGCAGGGCGACAGGGCTCTCTGGAAACACCATATATTTT
TRBV7-9	TRBJ1-3	.	once	CASSNDRSSGNTIYF	TGTGCCAGCAGTAATGACAGGAGCTCTGGAAACACCATATATTTT
TRBV18	TRBJ2-7	TRBD1	few	CASSPPHGQGFYEQYF	TGTGCCAGCTCACCACCTCATGGACAGGGTTTCTACGAGCAGTACTTC
TRBV5-1	TRBJ2-5	.	once	CASSLKVGGPGGETQYF	TGCGCCAGCAGCTTGAAGGTGGGGGGGCCTGGGGGAGAGACCCAGTACTTC
TRBV11-2	TRBJ1-5	.	.	CASSLTLNQPQHF	TGTGCCAGCAGCTTGACACTGAATCAGCCCCAGCATTTT
TRBV27	TRBJ2-7	.	.	CASSLYQGSYEQYF	TGTGCCAGCAGTTTATACCAGGGTTCCTACGAGCAGTACTTC
TRBV5-6	TRBJ2-2	.	.	CASRLDRNTGELFF	TGTGCCAGCAGGTTGGACAGGAACACCGGGGAGCTGTTTTTT
TRBV6-5	TRBJ2-7	.	.	CASSYSVRVVSYEQYF	TGTGCCAGCAGTTACTCGGTTCGAGTAGTCTCCTACGAGCAGTACTTC
TRBV5-1	TRBJ2-6	TRBD1	few	CASSPVGTGQGGANVLTF	TGCGCCAGCAGCCCGGTTGGGACAGGGCAAGGTGGGGCCAACGTCCTGACTTTC
TRBV7-9	TRBJ2-7	.	.	CASSLGPRQGIYEQYF	TGTGCCAGCAGCTTAGGGCCCCGGCAGGGGATCTACGAGCAGTACTTC
TRBV5-1	TRBJ2-1	.	.	CASRRGGSFSYNEQFF	TGCGCCAGCAGGCGTGGGGGCTCCTTCTCCTACAATGAGCAGTTCTTC
TRBV5-1	TRBJ2-1	TRBD2	.	CASSLGASGDNEQFF	TGCGCCAGCAGCTTGGGGGCTAGCGGGGATAATGAGCAGTTCTTC
TRBV11-3	TRBJ2-2	TRBD1	.	CASSLGDRANTGELFF	TGTGCCAGCAGCTTAGGGGACAGGGCCAACACCGGGGAGCTGTTTTTT
TRBV27	TRBJ1-2	.	.	CASSSTPTSYGYTF	TGTGCCAGCAGCTCGACACCGACCAGCTATGGCTACACCTTC
TRBV11-2	TRBJ2-7	.	.	CASSLELQQYF	TGTGCCAGCAGCTTAGAACTCCAGCAGTACTTC
TRBV5-4	TRBJ2-7	.	few	CASGKGGKRHEQYF	TGTGCCAGCGGGAAGGGGGGGAAGAGACACGAGCAGTACTTC
TRBV13	TRBJ1-1	.	few	CASRLTGNTEAFF	TGTGCCAGCAGACTAACAGGGAATACTGAAGCTTTCTTT
TRBV21-1	TRBJ2-1	.	.	CASSPRDRGSYNEQFF	TGTGCCAGCAGCCCCCGGGACAGGGGCTCCTACAATGAGCAGTTCTTC
TRBV19	TRBJ2-3	TRBD1	.	CASSIFSGQGYTDTQYF	TGTGCCAGTAGTATCTTCTCTGGACAGGGATACACAGATACGCAGTATTTT
TRBV18	TRBJ1-1	.	.	CASSPDRMNTEAFF	TGTGCCAGCTCACCGGACAGAATGAACACTGAAGCTTTCTTT
TRBV6-5	TRBJ2-5	.	.	CASSYDRETQYF	TGTGCCAGCAGTTACGACAGGGAGACCCAGTACTTC
TRBV6-4	TRBJ2-3	TRBD2	few	CASSQAGGTDTQYF	TGTGCCAGCAGCCAAGCGGGAGGCACAGATACGCAGTATTTT
TRBV28	TRBJ2-7	.	few	CASIPGGPSTYEQYF	TGTGCCAGCATCCCCGGCGGCCCTTCTACCTACGAGCAGTACTTC
TRBV5-6	TRBJ2-7	TRBD1	.	CASSSPTGAYEQYF	TGTGCCAGCAGTTCGCCGACAGGGGCCTACGAGCAGTACTTC
TRBV5-6	TRBJ1-2	.	once	CASSLVGTDGYTF	TGTGCCAGCAGCTTGGTGGGGACTGACGGCTACACCTTC
TRBV5-6	TRBJ2-1	TRBD2	.	CASSLVSSGGQGNEQFF	TGTGCCAGCAGCTTGGTTTCTAGCGGGGGCCAGGGCAATGAGCAGTTCTTC
TRBV5-8	TRBJ1-1	.	.	CASSLEWGGNTEAFF	TGTGCCAGCAGCTTGGAGTGGGGAGGGAACACTGAAGCTTTCTTT
TRBV4-1	TRBJ2-2	TRBD1	.	CASSHLTGGHTGELFF	TGCGCCAGCAGCCACCTGACAGGGGGTCACACCGGGGAGCTGTTTTTT
TRBV6-1	TRBJ1-2	.	.	CASRETILRLFYGYTF	TGTGCCAGCAGGGAAACCATCCTTCGCCTATTCTATGGCTACACCTTC
TRBV5-1	TRBJ2-7	.	.	CASSAFRGGFYEQYF	TGCGCCAGCAGCGCCTTCAGGGGTGGGTTCTACGAGCAGTACTTC
TRBV18	TRBJ1-2	.	.	CASSPEQGRNYGYTF	TGTGCCAGCTCACCAGAACAGGGTCGAAACTATGGCTACACCTTC
TRBV18	TRBJ2-1	TRBD2	.	CASSPGTSGGAKYNEQFF	TGTGCCAGCTCACCCGGGACTAGCGGGGGGGCCAAGTACAATGAGCAGTTCTTC